The rows below give T cell receptor beta chains drawn from one sample of a study of OX40 agonist ivuxolimab in advanced cancers. Sequencing was performed with immunoSEQ multiplex PCR; in TCRdb, only in-frame clones are kept and a portion is missing. The data contain 130,000 or so clones, around 93% of them seen just once; the ten biggest clones take up more than 0.15%. The source material was CD4+ or CD8+ T cells sorted from blood, sampled in a trial of the OX40 agonist ivuxolimab. The receptors were sampled from an adult with an advanced solid tumor such as melanoma, head and neck, liver or kidney cancer. Both conserved end residues are part of each CDR3. Each record gives: CDR3 DNA, CDR3 protein, J gene, V gene, CDR3 length, D gene. A D gene is named only where the DNA matches it firmly.

CDR3 DNA: TGCAGTATGGACAGAAACTACGAGCAGTACTTC
CDR3 protein: CSMDRNYEQYF
J gene: TRBJ2-7
V gene: TRBV20-1
CDR3 length: 11
D gene: .

CDR3 DNA: TGTGCCAGCGAAGGTGGCTACACCTTC
CDR3 protein: CASEGGYTF
J gene: TRBJ1-2
V gene: TRBV6-6
CDR3 length: 9
D gene: .

CDR3 DNA: TGTGCCAGTAGTCCGCGGACAGTAAACTATGGCTACACCTTC
CDR3 protein: CASSPRTVNYGYTF
J gene: TRBJ1-2
V gene: TRBV19
CDR3 length: 14
D gene: .

CDR3 DNA: TGTGCCAGCAGTGCTTCAGGGGGCGTCAACTACGAGCAGTACTTC
CDR3 protein: CASSASGGVNYEQYF
J gene: TRBJ2-7
V gene: TRBV6-1
CDR3 length: 15
D gene: TRBD1

CDR3 DNA: TGTGCCAGCAGCGCCATGACAGGGGATCTCACCGGGGAGCTGTTTTTT
CDR3 protein: CASSAMTGDLTGELFF
J gene: TRBJ2-2
V gene: TRBV7-6
CDR3 length: 16
D gene: TRBD1

CDR3 DNA: TGTGCCAGCAGCCTAGACACCAATGAAAAACTGTTTTTT
CDR3 protein: CASSLDTNEKLFF
J gene: TRBJ1-4
V gene: TRBV7-2
CDR3 length: 13
D gene: .

CDR3 DNA: TGCGCCAGCAGCTCTCTCGGCCAGCGGGGCTTCACAGATACGCAGTATTTT
CDR3 protein: CASSSLGQRGFTDTQYF
J gene: TRBJ2-3
V gene: TRBV5-1
CDR3 length: 17
D gene: TRBD2

CDR3 DNA: TGTGCCAGTAGTATAAACCTAAACACCTACGAGCAGTACTTC
CDR3 protein: CASSINLNTYEQYF
J gene: TRBJ2-7
V gene: TRBV19
CDR3 length: 14
D gene: .

CDR3 DNA: TGTGCCAGCAGCCCCGCCCTGCCCACAGATACGCAGTATTTT
CDR3 protein: CASSPALPTDTQYF
J gene: TRBJ2-3
V gene: TRBV11-3
CDR3 length: 14
D gene: .

CDR3 DNA: TGCGCCAGCAGCTCGCCCATGTCGACAGGGAGTGAAAAACTGTTTTTT
CDR3 protein: CASSSPMSTGSEKLFF
J gene: TRBJ1-4
V gene: TRBV5-1
CDR3 length: 16
D gene: TRBD1

CDR3 DNA: TGCGCCAGCAGCTTGGGGGGTTGGGTAGAAGAGACCCAGTACTTC
CDR3 protein: CASSLGGWVEETQYF
J gene: TRBJ2-5
V gene: TRBV5-1
CDR3 length: 15
D gene: .

CDR3 DNA: TGTGCCAGCAGCTCCGGGACACCGCCCTCGGCGACCCAGTACTTC
CDR3 protein: CASSSGTPPSATQYF
J gene: TRBJ2-5
V gene: TRBV7-9
CDR3 length: 15
D gene: .

CDR3 DNA: TGTGCCAGCAAGGTCGGCGGGTTGGAGGTCTATGGCTACACCTTC
CDR3 protein: CASKVGGLEVYGYTF
J gene: TRBJ1-2
V gene: TRBV6-1
CDR3 length: 15
D gene: .

CDR3 DNA: TGTGCCAGTAGTATAGGCCCCGGACGGAGCTATGGCTACACCTTC
CDR3 protein: CASSIGPGRSYGYTF
J gene: TRBJ1-2
V gene: TRBV19
CDR3 length: 15
D gene: .

CDR3 DNA: TGTGCCAGCAGAGGAACCCCAGCGTACGAGCAGTACTTC
CDR3 protein: CASRGTPAYEQYF
J gene: TRBJ2-7
V gene: TRBV6-5
CDR3 length: 13
D gene: .